This TCR beta chain was obtained from a study of T cells expressing NK-cell markers. Each CDR3 protein gets one entry in TCRdb, which reprocessed the 5' RACE reads and gives no DNA. This sample's table reports 400,000 to 450,000 distinct CDR3 sequences. Material: blood T cells: a sorted CD56 or NKG2C T cell subset, CD4+ or CD8+ T cells, or bulk PBMC T cells (not recorded which). The receptor's source is a woman aged 18 to 75 in good health.

The CDR3 loop is CASSQPIGQGLANCGYTF. This chain uses TRBV3-1 with TRBJ1-2; TCRdb outputs TRBD1, but without DNA this stays unchecked. CDR1 is LGHDT, CDR2 YNNKEL, per germline (reference sequence). CDR3 length: 18 amino acids.